The sample holds a few counts of the clone carrying this TCR beta chain. The target antigen is unknown. Per sample, no less than 5.5 micrograms of total RNA were extracted. PCR was performed a second time for about 7 to 11 cycles using a sample-barcoded 5' primer and a J-beta primer mix. MiXCR, run by TCRdb on the 5' RACE reads, gives a single entry per CDR3 protein. The table includes some 700,000 distinct CDR3 sequences, 22% detected once. This specimen comes from a study of blood T cells in healthy people across ages. At the level of the study: The capture of about one barcoded beta molecule per two T cells was achieved by template switching.

Findings of the study overall: Naive CD4+ cell counts and diversity both ran higher in long-lived than in aged donors.

The CDR3 is 11 amino acids. Germline lookup yields CDR1 SEHNR and CDR2 FQNEAQ (reference sequence). The trim removed 5 bases at V and 7 bases at J, leaving 1 base unmatched. Sequenced sample: blood. The TCR sequence derives from a man between 65 and 85 years old in good health. The chain has TRBV7-9 and TRBJ1-1; 7 bases match TRBD1. Written as DNA, the CDR3 is TGTGCCAGCAGCCGGGACAGTGAAGCTTTCTTT. Its translation: CASSRDSEAFF.